This is a list of T cell receptor beta chains from one sample in a study of blood T cells in healthy people across ages. Using its own MiXCR run on the 5' RACE reads, TCRdb lists one record per CDR3 protein. Of more than 600,000 distinct CDR3 sequences listed, roughly 25% are singletons. The same data also went into a second study, on T cells of mothers and their children.

The sample was blood. The receptors derive from a boy between 10 and 17 years old in good health. CDR3s include the opening cysteine and the closing phenylalanine or tryptophan. Each record gives: J gene, V gene, CDR3 protein.

j_gene: TRBJ2-5; v_gene: TRBV10-3; CDR3aa: CAIKGVGSQETQYF
j_gene: TRBJ2-7; v_gene: TRBV5-6; CDR3aa: CASSLTGTPDEQYF
j_gene: TRBJ2-5; v_gene: TRBV7-6; CDR3aa: CASSPITGYQETQYF
j_gene: TRBJ2-1; v_gene: TRBV15; CDR3aa: CATRGGISGYNYNEQFF
j_gene: TRBJ2-7; v_gene: TRBV7-9; CDR3aa: CASSLNPDRTGEQYF
j_gene: NA; v_gene: TRBV7-9; CDR3aa: CASSLAGLRGLAGYNEQFF
j_gene: TRBJ2-2; v_gene: TRBV28; CDR3aa: CASKLLAGELFF
j_gene: TRBJ2-3; v_gene: TRBV20-1; CDR3aa: CSASLTSGGAGDTQYF
j_gene: TRBJ2-7; v_gene: TRBV29-1; CDR3aa: CSVEDFRDSGEQYF
j_gene: TRBJ2-7; v_gene: TRBV20-1; CDR3aa: CSASPGTSGWSYEQYF
j_gene: TRBJ2-7; v_gene: TRBV27; CDR3aa: CASSPTPTGGPYEQYF
j_gene: TRBJ1-6; v_gene: TRBV6-5; CDR3aa: CASSTVNSPLHF
j_gene: TRBJ2-4; v_gene: TRBV12-3/TRBV12-4; CDR3aa: CASSQGIIQYF
j_gene: TRBJ2-7; v_gene: TRBV28; CDR3aa: CASSLAGQSYEQYF
j_gene: TRBJ2-7; v_gene: TRBV29-1; CDR3aa: CSVAASGGTPAQYF
j_gene: TRBJ2-1; v_gene: TRBV27; CDR3aa: CASSFRGLAGAYEQFF
j_gene: TRBJ1-1; v_gene: TRBV29-1; CDR3aa: CSVVAPLNTEAFF
j_gene: TRBJ2-5; v_gene: TRBV6-6; CDR3aa: CASSPLVDGGTQYF
j_gene: TRBJ1-3; v_gene: TRBV5-4; CDR3aa: CASSLTGRGIITGNTIYF
j_gene: TRBJ2-4; v_gene: TRBV28; CDR3aa: CASSPLAGGKTKNIQYF
j_gene: TRBJ2-7; v_gene: TRBV20-1; CDR3aa: CSASLASSLWEQYF
j_gene: TRBJ2-5; v_gene: TRBV6-5; CDR3aa: CATRGTGTLETLYF
j_gene: TRBJ2-3; v_gene: TRBV20-1; CDR3aa: CSARVGSGGRGTDTQYF
j_gene: TRBJ2-3; v_gene: TRBV29-1; CDR3aa: CSAHFRDRDLTDTQYF
j_gene: TRBJ2-1; v_gene: TRBV29-1; CDR3aa: CSVEETSAFQFF
j_gene: TRBJ2-3; v_gene: TRBV12-3/TRBV12-4; CDR3aa: CASSRSWDRGTDTQYF
j_gene: TRBJ1-4; v_gene: TRBV13; CDR3aa: CASSLELDSPEKLFF
j_gene: TRBJ2-7; v_gene: TRBV4-2; CDR3aa: CASSQDTGGEQYF
j_gene: TRBJ2-7; v_gene: TRBV7-2; CDR3aa: CASSLVGQPYEQYF
j_gene: TRBJ2-5; v_gene: TRBV12-3/TRBV12-4; CDR3aa: CASSPEAGGEKKETQYF
j_gene: TRBJ2-7; v_gene: TRBV5-1; CDR3aa: CASSLAGGGHSYEQYF
j_gene: TRBJ2-2; v_gene: TRBV10-2; CDR3aa: CASSDTWTSGGTGELFF
j_gene: TRBJ2-3; v_gene: TRBV7-2; CDR3aa: CASRADPPPTDTQYF
j_gene: TRBJ2-1; v_gene: TRBV12-3/TRBV12-4; CDR3aa: CASNVGSSYNEQFF
j_gene: TRBJ1-2; v_gene: TRBV3-1; CDR3aa: CASSQRTGGGYTF
j_gene: TRBJ2-5; v_gene: TRBV12-3/TRBV12-4; CDR3aa: CASTLAETQYF
j_gene: TRBJ2-5; v_gene: TRBV11-3; CDR3aa: CASRLGQGGGETQYF
j_gene: TRBJ2-2; v_gene: TRBV4-3; CDR3aa: CASSQDQDRRSGELFF
j_gene: NA; v_gene: TRBV25-1; CDR3aa: CASSESRDEQFF
j_gene: TRBJ1-4; v_gene: TRBV4-1; CDR3aa: CASSRLPGARSRFF
j_gene: TRBJ2-1; v_gene: TRBV20-1; CDR3aa: CSARTLAGEYNEQFF
j_gene: TRBJ2-1; v_gene: TRBV7-9; CDR3aa: CASSLVSSGVNNEQFF
j_gene: TRBJ1-2; v_gene: TRBV6-1; CDR3aa: CASKGDRGDGYTF
j_gene: TRBJ2-7; v_gene: TRBV7-2; CDR3aa: CASSPDGVYEQYF
j_gene: TRBJ1-4; v_gene: TRBV29-1; CDR3aa: CSGLDEKLFF
j_gene: NA; v_gene: TRBV6-5; CDR3aa: CASSYSPSEVQETQYF
j_gene: TRBJ1-2; v_gene: TRBV9; CDR3aa: CASSVRDRGLGGYTF
j_gene: TRBJ2-1; v_gene: TRBV11-1; CDR3aa: CASSPPSGAYNEQFF
j_gene: TRBJ1-5; v_gene: TRBV6-5; CDR3aa: CASSPGANSNQPQHF
j_gene: TRBJ2-5; v_gene: TRBV9; CDR3aa: CASSDYLGGLGQETQYF
j_gene: TRBJ2-5; v_gene: TRBV6-2/TRBV6-3; CDR3aa: CASSAGQYQETQYF
j_gene: TRBJ1-1; v_gene: TRBV6-5; CDR3aa: CASSYSQANTEAFF
j_gene: TRBJ1-4; v_gene: TRBV3-1; CDR3aa: CASSPGQGREKLFF
j_gene: TRBJ1-2; v_gene: TRBV24-1; CDR3aa: CATSETNYGYTF
j_gene: TRBJ2-5; v_gene: TRBV20-1; CDR3aa: CSAREARGLAEWETRYF
j_gene: TRBJ1-2; v_gene: TRBV7-3; CDR3aa: CASSLEPGQIYGYTF
j_gene: TRBJ2-7; v_gene: TRBV5-5; CDR3aa: CASSFKPGQGGYEQYF
j_gene: TRBJ2-5; v_gene: TRBV10-3; CDR3aa: CAIKGTGKTQYF